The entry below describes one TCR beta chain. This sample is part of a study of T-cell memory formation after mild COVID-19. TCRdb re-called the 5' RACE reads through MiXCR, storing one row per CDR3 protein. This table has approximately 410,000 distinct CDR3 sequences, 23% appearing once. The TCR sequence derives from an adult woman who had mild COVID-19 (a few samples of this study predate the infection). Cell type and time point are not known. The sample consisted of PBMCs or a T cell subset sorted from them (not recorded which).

The CDR3 DNA is TGTGCCAGCAGCTACAGGACAGGCTGGCCAGATACGCAGTATTTT. It yields the protein CASSYRTGWPDTQYF. The J gene is TRBJ2-3, the V gene TRBV6-5; 7 positions match TRBD1. This CDR3 is built from 15 residues. V lost 6 bases and J lost 4; bases outside the gene matches: 10. Germline-derived CDR1 and CDR2 are MNHEY and SVGAGI.